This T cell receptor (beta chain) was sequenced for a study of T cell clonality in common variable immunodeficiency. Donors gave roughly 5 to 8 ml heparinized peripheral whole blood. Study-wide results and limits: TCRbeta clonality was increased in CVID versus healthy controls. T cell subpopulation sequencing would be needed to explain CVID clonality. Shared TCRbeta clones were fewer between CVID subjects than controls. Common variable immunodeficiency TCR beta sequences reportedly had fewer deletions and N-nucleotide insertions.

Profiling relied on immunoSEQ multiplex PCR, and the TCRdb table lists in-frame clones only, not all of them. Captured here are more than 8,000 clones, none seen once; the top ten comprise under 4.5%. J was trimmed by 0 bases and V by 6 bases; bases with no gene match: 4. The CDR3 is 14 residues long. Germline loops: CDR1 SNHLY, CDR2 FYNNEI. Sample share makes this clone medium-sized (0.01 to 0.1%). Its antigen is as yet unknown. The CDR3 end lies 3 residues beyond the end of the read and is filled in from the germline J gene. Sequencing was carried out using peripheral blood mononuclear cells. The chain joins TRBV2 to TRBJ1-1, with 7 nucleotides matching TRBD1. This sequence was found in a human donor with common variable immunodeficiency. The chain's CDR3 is CASRRQGLNTEAFF. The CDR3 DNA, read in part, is TGTGCCAGCAGAAGACAGGGACTGAACACTGAA.